The table lists the clone carrying this TCR beta chain with a count of one. The record originates from a study of shared clonotypes between healthy human individuals. Study-wide context: A few men and two women, aged 18 to 49, were donors.

Assay used: immunoSEQ multiplex PCR; TCRdb lists only in-frame clones, some missing. In the table there are around 340,000 clones, 73% of which are singletons. CD45RA-negative memory and CD45RA+ naive subsets were split from the CD4+ cells. Deletions cut 5 bases from V and 15 bases from J, with 14 bases between. Germline CDR1 and CDR2: SQVTM and ANQGSEA. The CDR3 spans 10 residues. The chain links TRBV29-1 to TRBJ2-1; D remains unclear. The sample taken for sequencing was memory CD4+ T cells sorted from blood. Subset here: CD45RA-negative fraction. The origin of this receptor is a man in his thirties or forties in good health. CDR3 in DNA: TGCAGCGTTTCGAGAGGAATGGGGTTCTTC. Translation: CSVSRGMGFF.